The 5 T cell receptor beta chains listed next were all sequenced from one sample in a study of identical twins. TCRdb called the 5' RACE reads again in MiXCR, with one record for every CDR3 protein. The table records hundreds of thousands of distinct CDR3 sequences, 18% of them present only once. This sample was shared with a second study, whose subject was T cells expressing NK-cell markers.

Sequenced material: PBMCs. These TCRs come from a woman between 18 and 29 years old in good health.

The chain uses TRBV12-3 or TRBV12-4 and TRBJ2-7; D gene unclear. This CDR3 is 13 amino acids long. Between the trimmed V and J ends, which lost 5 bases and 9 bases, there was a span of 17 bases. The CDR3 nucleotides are TGTGCCAGCAGTCCAGCCGAGGCACTTAGGCAGTACTTC. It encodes CASSPAEALRQYF.

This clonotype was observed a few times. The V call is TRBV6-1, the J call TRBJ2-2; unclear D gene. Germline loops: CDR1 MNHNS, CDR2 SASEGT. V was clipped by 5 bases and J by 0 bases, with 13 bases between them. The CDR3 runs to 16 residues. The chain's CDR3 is CASSPLQWTNTGELFF. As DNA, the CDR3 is TGTGCCAGCAGTCCCCTTCAATGGACGAACACCGGGGAGCTGTTTTTT.

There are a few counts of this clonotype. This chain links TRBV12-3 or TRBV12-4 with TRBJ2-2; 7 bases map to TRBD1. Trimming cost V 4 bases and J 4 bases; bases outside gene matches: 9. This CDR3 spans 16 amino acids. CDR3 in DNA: TGTGCCAGCAGTTCCAGGGGGAACAGGCGCACCGGGGAGCTGTTTTTT. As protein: CASSSRGNRRTGELFF.

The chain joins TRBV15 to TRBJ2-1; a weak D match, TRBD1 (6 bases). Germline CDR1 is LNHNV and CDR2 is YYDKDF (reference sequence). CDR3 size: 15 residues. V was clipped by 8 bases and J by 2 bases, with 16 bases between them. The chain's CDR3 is CATDRGGVAYNEQFF. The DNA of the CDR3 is TGTGCCACCGATCGAGGGGGAGTCGCCTACAATGAGCAGTTCTTC.

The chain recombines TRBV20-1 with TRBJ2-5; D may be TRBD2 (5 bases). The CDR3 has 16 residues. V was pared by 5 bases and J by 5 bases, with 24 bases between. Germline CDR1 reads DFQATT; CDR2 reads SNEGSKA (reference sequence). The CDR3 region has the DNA TGCAGTGCTCCACTCCGGGCTAGCTGGTTATCCGAGACCCAGTACTTC. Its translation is CSAPLRASWLSETQYF.